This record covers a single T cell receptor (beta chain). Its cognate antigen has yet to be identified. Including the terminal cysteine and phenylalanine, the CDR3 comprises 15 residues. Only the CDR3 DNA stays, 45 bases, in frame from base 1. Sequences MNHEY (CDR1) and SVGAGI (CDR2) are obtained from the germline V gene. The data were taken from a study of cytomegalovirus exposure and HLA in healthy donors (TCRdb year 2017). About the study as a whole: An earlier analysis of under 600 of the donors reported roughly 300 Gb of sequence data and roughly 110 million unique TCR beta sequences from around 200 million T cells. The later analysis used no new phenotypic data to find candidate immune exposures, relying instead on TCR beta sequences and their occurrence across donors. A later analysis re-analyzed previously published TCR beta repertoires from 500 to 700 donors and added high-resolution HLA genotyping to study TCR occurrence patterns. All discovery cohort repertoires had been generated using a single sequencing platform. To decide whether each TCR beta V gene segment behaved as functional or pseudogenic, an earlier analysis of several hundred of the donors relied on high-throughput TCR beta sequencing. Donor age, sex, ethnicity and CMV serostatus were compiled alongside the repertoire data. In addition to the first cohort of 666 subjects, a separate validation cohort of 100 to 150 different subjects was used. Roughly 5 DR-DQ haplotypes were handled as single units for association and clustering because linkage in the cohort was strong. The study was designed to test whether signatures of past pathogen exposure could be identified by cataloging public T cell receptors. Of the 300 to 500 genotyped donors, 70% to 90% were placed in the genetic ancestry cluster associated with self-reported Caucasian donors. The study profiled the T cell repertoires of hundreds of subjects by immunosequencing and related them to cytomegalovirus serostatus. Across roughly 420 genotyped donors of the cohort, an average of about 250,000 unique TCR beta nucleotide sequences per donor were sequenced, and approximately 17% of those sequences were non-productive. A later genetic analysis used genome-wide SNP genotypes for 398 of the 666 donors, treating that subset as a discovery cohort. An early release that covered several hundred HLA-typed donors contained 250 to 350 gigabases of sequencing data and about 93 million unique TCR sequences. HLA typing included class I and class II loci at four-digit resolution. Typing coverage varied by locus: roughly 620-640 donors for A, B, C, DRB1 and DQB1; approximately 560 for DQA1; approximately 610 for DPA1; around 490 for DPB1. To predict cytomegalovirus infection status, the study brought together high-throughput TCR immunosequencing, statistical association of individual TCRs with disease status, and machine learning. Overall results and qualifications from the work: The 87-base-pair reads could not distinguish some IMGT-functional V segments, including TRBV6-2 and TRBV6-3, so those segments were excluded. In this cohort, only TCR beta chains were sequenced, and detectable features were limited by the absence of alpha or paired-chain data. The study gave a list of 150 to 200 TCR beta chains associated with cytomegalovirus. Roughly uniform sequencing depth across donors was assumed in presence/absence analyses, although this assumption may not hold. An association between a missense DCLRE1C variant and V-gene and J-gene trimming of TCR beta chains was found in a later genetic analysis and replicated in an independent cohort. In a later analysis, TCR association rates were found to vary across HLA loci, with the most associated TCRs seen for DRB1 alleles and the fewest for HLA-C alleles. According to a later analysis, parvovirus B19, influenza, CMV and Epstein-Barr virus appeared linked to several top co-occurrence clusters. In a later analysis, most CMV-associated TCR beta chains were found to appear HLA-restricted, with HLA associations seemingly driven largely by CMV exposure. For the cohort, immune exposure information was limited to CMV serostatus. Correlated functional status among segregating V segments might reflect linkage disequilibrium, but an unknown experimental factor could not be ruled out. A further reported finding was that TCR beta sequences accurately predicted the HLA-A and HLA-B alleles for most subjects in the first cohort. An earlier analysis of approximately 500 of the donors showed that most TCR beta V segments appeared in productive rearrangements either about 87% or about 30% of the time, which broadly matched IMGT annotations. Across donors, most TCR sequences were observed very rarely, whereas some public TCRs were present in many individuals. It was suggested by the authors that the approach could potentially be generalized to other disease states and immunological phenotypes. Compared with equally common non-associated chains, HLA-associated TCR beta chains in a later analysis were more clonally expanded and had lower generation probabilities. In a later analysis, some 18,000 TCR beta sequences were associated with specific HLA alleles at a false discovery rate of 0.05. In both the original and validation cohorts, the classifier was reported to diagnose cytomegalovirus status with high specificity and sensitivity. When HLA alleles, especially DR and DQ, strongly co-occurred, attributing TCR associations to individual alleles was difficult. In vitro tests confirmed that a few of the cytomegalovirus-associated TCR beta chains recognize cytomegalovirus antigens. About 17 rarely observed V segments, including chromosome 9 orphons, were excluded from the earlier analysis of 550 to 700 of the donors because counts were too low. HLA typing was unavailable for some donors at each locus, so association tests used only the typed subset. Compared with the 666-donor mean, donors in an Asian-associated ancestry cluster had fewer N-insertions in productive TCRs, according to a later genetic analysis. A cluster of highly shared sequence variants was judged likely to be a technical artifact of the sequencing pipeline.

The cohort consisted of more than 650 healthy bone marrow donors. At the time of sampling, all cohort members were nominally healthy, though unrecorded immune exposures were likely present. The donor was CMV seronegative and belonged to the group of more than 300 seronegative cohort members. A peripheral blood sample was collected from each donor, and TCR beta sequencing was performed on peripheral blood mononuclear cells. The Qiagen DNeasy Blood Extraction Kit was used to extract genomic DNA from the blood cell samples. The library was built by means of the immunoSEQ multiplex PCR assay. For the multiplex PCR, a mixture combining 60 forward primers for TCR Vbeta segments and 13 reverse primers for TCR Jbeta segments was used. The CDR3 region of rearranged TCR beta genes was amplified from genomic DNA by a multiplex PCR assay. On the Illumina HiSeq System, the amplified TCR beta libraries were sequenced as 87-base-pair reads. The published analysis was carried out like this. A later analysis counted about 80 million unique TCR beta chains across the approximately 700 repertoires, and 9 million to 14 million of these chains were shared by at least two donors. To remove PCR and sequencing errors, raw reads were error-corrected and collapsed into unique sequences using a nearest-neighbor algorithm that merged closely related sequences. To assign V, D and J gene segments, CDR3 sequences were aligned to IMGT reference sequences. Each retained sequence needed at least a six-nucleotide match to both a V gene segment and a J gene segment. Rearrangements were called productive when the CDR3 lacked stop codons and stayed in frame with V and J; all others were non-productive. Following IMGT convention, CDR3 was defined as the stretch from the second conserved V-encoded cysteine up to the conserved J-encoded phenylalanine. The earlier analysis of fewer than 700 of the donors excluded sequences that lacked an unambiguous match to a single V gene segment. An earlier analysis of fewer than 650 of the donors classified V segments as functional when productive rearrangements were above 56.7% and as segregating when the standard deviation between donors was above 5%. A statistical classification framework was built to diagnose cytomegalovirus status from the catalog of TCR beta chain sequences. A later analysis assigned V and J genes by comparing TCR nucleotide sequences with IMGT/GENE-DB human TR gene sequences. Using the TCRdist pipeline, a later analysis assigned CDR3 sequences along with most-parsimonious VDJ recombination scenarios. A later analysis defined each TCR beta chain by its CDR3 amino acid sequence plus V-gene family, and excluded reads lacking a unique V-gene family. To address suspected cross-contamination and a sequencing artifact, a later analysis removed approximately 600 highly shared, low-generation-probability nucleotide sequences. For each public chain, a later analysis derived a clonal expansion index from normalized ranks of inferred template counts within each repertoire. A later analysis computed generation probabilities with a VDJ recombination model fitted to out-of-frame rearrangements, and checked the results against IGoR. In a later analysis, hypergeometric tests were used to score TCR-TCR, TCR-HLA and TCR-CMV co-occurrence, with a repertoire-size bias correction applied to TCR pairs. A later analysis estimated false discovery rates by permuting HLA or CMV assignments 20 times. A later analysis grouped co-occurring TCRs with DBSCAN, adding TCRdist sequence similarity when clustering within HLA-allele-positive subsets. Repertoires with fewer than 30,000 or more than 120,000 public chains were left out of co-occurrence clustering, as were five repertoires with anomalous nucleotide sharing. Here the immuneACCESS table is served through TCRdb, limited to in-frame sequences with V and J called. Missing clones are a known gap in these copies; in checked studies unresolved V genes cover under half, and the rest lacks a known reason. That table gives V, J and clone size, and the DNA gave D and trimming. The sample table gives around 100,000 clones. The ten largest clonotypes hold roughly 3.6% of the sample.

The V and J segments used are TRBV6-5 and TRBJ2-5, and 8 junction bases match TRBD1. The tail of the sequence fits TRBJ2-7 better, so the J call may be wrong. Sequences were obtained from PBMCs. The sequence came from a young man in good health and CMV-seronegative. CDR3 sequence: CASRPPGQGIDEQYF. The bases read TGTGCCAGCAGGCCCCCTGGACAGGGTATCGACGAGCAGTACTTC.